This passage covers 6 T cell receptor beta chains from one sample sequenced in a study of blood T cell repertoires in COVID-19. Data came from immunoSEQ multiplex PCR; TCRdb stores just in-frame clones and leaves some out. The sample contains about 380,000 clones, around 90% of which appear only once. The material sequenced was peripheral blood. The receptors shown here come from a man aged 35-49 years with acute or convalescent COVID-19.

CDR3 nucleotide sequence: TGTGCCAGCAGTTTAAGGGCTAGGGGCTCCTACGAGCAGTACTTC. The encoded protein is CASSLRARGSYEQYF. The chain recombines TRBV27 with TRBJ2-7, with TRBD1 as a possible D gene (5 bases). CDR1 MNHEY and CDR2 SMNVEV come from the germline V gene (reference sequence). Trimming took 2 bases from V and 0 from J, leaving 11 bases between them. The CDR3 is 15 residues long.

As DNA, the CDR3 is TGTGCCAGCAGTCATCGGGACAGGTTGGGCGAGCAGTACTTC. Translated, it gives CASSHRDRLGEQYF. V and J are TRBV6-5 and TRBJ2-7, with 8 bases fitting TRBD1. Germline V gene lookup returns CDR1 MNHEY and CDR2 SVGAGI. Trimming at V came to 5 bases and at J to 6 bases, leaving 9 bases not matched to a gene. The CDR3 consists of 14 residues.

The chain has TRBV11-2 and TRBJ1-5; no definite D call. The germline V and J ends were trimmed by 3 bases and 6 bases, with 12 bases remaining between them. The CDR3 loop spans 14 amino acids. The germline V gene encodes CDR1 SGHAT and CDR2 FQNNGV. The CDR3 loop is CASSLAPRSQPQHF. The CDR3 DNA sequence: TGTGCCAGCAGCTTGGCACCTCGATCTCAGCCCCAGCATTTT.

The sample holds one count of this clone. This rearrangement joins TRBV5-1 to TRBJ1-2, with unresolved D. CDR1 SGHRS and CDR2 YFSETQ come from the germline V gene. Trimming removed 4 bases from V and 3 bases from J, with 13 bases in between. The CDR3 spans 14 residues. In nucleotides, the CDR3 is TGCGCCAGCAGCCCCTCCGAGGGTGACTATGGCTACACCTTC. Translated, it gives CASSPSEGDYGYTF.

The chain uses TRBV6-5 and TRBJ1-4; no firm D call. Per the germline V gene, CDR1 is MNHEY and CDR2 is SVGAGI. The CDR3 runs to 13 residues. Trimming removed 2 bases from V and 11 bases from J, with 12 bases in between. In DNA form, the CDR3 reads TGTGCCAGCAGTTACGGGCCGGGATCCAAACTGTTTTTT. Its protein is CASSYGPGSKLFF.

The rearrangement links TRBV6-6 to TRBJ1-2, with 7 bases matching TRBD1. The CDR3 runs to 13 residues. V shed 2 bases, J shed 6 bases, and the junction held 3 bases outside the gene matches. CDR1 is MNHNY and CDR2 is SVGAGI in the germline V gene (reference sequence). This CDR3 is CASSYPRGNGYTF. In DNA, the CDR3 is TGTGCCAGCAGTTACCCCAGGGGGAATGGCTACACCTTC.